This T cell receptor (beta chain) was recorded in a study of Ad26.COV2.S vaccination and SARS-CoV-2 variants. Background on the study: A participant enrolled in the COV1001 Ad26.COV2.S trial arm provided the sample. Ad26.COV2.S, an intramuscular injection, was given once or twice 56 days apart.

Treatment defined: approximately 18 received Ad26.COV2.S at low or high dose, single or two shots; about 5 received placebo; per-sample allocation not given. Sample collection was performed on day 63 after the first vaccine or placebo injection. The individual, an adult aged 18-55 years, was a donor in Boston. The protocol was immunoSEQ multiplex PCR, while the TCRdb copy is restricted to in-frame clones and leaves out a portion. The sample lists 300,000 to 350,000 clones, about nine tenths occurring once. This CDR3 contains 14 residues. The V gene lost 1 base and the J gene lost 5 bases, with 11 bases spanning the gap. Germline values: CDR1 SGDLS, CDR2 YYNGEE. General study results and limits: Non-spike TCR breadth showed similarity between vaccine and placebo recipients.

The count of this clone is one. Its antigen remains unidentified. Sequenced material: peripheral blood, taken in a trial of Ad26.COV2.S vaccine versus placebo. The chain uses TRBV9 and TRBJ2-3, with a possible D match to TRBD1 (5 bases). The receptor was derived from a person aged 18-60 years who received the Ad26.COV2.S COVID-19 vaccine or a placebo. This CDR3 is CASSVRQGRDTQYF. CDR3 nucleotides: TGTGCCAGCAGCGTAAGGCAGGGAAGAGATACGCAGTATTTT.